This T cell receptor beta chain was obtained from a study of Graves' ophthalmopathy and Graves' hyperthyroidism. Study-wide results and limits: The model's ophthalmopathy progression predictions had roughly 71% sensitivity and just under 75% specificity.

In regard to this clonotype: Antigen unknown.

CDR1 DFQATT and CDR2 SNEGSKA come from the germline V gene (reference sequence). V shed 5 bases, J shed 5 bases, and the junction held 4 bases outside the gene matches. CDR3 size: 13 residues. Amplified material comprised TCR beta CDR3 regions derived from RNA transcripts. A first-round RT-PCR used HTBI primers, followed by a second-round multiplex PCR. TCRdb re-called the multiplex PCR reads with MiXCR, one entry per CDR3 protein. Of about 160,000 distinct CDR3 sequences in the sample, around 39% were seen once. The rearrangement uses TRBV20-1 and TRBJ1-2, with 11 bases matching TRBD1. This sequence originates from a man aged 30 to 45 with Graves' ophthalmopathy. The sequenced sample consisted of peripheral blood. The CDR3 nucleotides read TGCAGTGCTGGAGGGACAGGGGGATATGGCTACACCTTC. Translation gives CSAGGTGGYGYTF.